The 14 T cell receptor beta chains reported below all come from one sample, sequenced in a study of shared clonotypes between healthy human individuals. Only in-frame clones appear in the TCRdb table, and some are missing; sequencing was by immunoSEQ multiplex PCR. The data show millions of clones, with more than 85% seen just once and 0.35% to 0.45% held by the top ten. The sequenced material came from naive CD4+ T cells from PBMCs. Subset here: CD45RA+ positively selected. These receptors all stem from a man aged 18 to 30 in good health. Some clones in this sample may be carry-over from other donors' samples.

J is TRBJ2-1 and V is TRBV11-2; D not resolved. Germline V gene lookup returns CDR1 SGHAT and CDR2 FQNNGV. V dropped 3 bases and J dropped 0 bases, with 9 bases sitting between them. This CDR3 comprises 15 residues. CDR3 in DNA: TGTGCCAGCAGCTTCGTCGATTCCTCCTACAATGAGCAGTTCTTC. It specifies CASSFVDSSYNEQFF.

The chain links TRBV28 to TRBJ2-1; 15 bases map to TRBD2. The V gene end was trimmed by 7 bases and the J gene end by 4 bases; junction bases not matched to a gene: 20. The CDR3 contains 21 residues. Germline CDR1 and CDR2: MDHEN and SYDVKM. The CDR3 spells CASITTTGLAGGKGSYNEQFF. The CDR3 coding sequence is TGTGCCAGCATAACCACAACGGGACTAGCGGGAGGCAAGGGTTCATACAATGAGCAGTTCTTC.

The rearrangement links TRBV5-8 to TRBJ1-5; D is uncertain. Looked up from germline, CDR1 is SGHTS and CDR2 is YDEGEE. The CDR3 has 14 amino acids. The V end lost 2 bases, the J end lost 3 bases, and 9 bases lay between the germline ends. In nucleotides, the CDR3 is TGTGCCAGCAGCTTTACACGAATCAATCAGCCCCAGCATTTT. Translation gives CASSFTRINQPQHF. Full variable domain (missing parts from reference TRBV5-8 and TRBJ1-5): EAGVTQSPTHLIKTRGQQATLRCSPISGHTSVYWYQQALGLGLQFLLWYDEGEERNRGNFPPRFSGRQFPNYSSELNVNALELEDSALYLCASSFTRINQPQHFGDGTRLSIL.

This clone has only a few counts. The chain is built from TRBV7-8 and TRBJ1-3, with 7 bases identical to TRBD1. The CDR3 contains 15 residues. With V trimmed by 5 bases and J by 0 bases, 4 bases remained unmatched. Germline loops: CDR1 SGHVS, CDR2 FQNEAQ. CDR3 residues: CASSDRARSGNTIYF. The CDR3 coding sequence is TGTGCCAGCAGCGACAGGGCCCGCTCTGGAAACACCATATATTTT.

DNA for the CDR3: TGCAGCGGCGGGACTAGCGGGAGGTACAATGAGCAGTTCTTC. It is translated as CSGGTSGRYNEQFF. The V and J genes are TRBV29-1 and TRBJ2-1, with TRBD2 identical over 15 bases. This CDR3 has 14 amino acids. Germline V lookup: CDR1 SQVTM, CDR2 ANQGSEA. Trimming removed 7 bases from V and 4 bases from J; junction bases left unmatched: 2.

A note on this clone: Other DNA sequences of this sample code for an identical CDR3. The rearrangement uses TRBV7-2 and TRBJ2-7; 9 bases agree with TRBD1. Germline assignment: CDR1 SGHTA and CDR2 FQGNSA. CDR3 size: 14 residues. The junction had 5 bases not matched to a gene; V was cut back by 5 bases and J by 3 bases. The CDR3 region is CASSLRTGDYEQYF. As DNA, the CDR3 is TGTGCCAGCAGCCTGCGGACAGGGGACTACGAGCAGTACTTC.

The rearrangement uses TRBV11-2 and TRBJ2-3, with 8 bases aligning to TRBD2. The J segment lost 0 bases and the V segment lost 4 bases, leaving 12 bases of the junction unmatched. Per the germline V gene, CDR1 is SGHAT and CDR2 is FQNNGV. The CDR3 extends over 18 amino acids. In DNA form, the CDR3 reads TGTGCCAGCAGCTGGGCGAGCGGGAGAGCACAAAGCACAGATACGCAGTATTTT. Residues: CASSWASGRAQSTDTQYF.

This chain joins TRBV6-1 and TRBJ1-3; unclear D gene. With 7 bases removed from V and 0 bases from J, the gap between germline ends came to 7 bases. Germline CDR1 and CDR2: MNHNS and SASEGT. The CDR3 loop spans 13 amino acids. The CDR3 spells CASTRNSGNTIYF. The CDR3, as DNA: TGTGCCAGCACTCGTAACTCTGGAAACACCATATATTTT.

The V and J genes are TRBV29-1 and TRBJ2-3, with 10 bases lining up with TRBD2. Germline V gene lookup returns CDR1 SQVTM and CDR2 ANQGSEA. Unmatched junction bases numbered 7, after V lost 7 bases and J lost 0 bases. The CDR3 length is 15 residues. Here the CDR3 reads CSGVGTSVSTDTQYF. CDR3 DNA: TGCAGCGGGGTAGGGACTAGCGTGAGCACAGATACGCAGTATTTT.

The chain uses TRBV18 and TRBJ1-3; D may be TRBD1 (5 bases). The germline V and J ends were trimmed by 3 bases and 0 bases, with 9 bases remaining between them. The CDR3 length is 15 residues. The germline V gene encodes CDR1 KGHSH and CDR2 LQKENI. CDR3 residues: CASSPPQVSGNTIYF. CDR3 nucleotides: TGTGCCAGCTCACCGCCACAGGTCTCTGGAAACACCATATATTTT.

The chain employs TRBV7-8 and TRBJ1-1; maybe TRBD1 (5 bases). Deletions cut 3 bases from V and 7 bases from J, with 12 bases between. This CDR3 is built from 13 residues. Germline V gene data show CDR1 as SGHVS and CDR2 as FQNEAQ. CDR3 loop: CASSLGVRVEAFF. The CDR3 DNA reads as TGTGCCAGCAGCTTGGGGGTTAGGGTTGAAGCTTTCTTT. Full variable domain (outside the CDR3, taken from reference TRBV7-8 and TRBJ1-1): GAGVSQSPRYKVAKRGQDVALRCDPISGHVSLFWYQQALGQGPEFLTYFQNEAQLDKSGLPSDRFFAERPEGSVSTLKIQRTQQEDSAVYLCASSLGVRVEAFFGQGTRLTVV.

The J gene is TRBJ2-2, the V gene TRBV7-9, with TRBD1 matching over 8 bases. Germline V gene data show CDR1 as SEHNR and CDR2 as FQNEAQ (reference sequence). Trimming at V came to 4 bases and at J to 5 bases, leaving 6 bases not matched to a gene. The CDR3 is 15 residues long. CDR3 residues: CASSSPGQATGELFF. Written as DNA, the CDR3 is TGTGCCAGCAGCTCGCCGGGACAGGCGACCGGGGAGCTGTTTTTT.

This clone has a single count. The rearrangement joins TRBV28 to TRBJ2-4, with TRBD2 matching over 8 bases. The ends lost 6 bases at V and 0 bases at J; junction bases unmatched: 10. The germline V gene has CDR1 MDHEN and CDR2 SYDVKM. The length of the CDR3 is 17 residues. CDR3 loop: CASRPHASGLAKNIQYF. The DNA for the CDR3 is TGTGCCAGCAGACCTCATGCTAGCGGGCTAGCCAAAAACATTCAGTACTTC.

The chain carries TRBV10-3 and TRBJ2-7; unclear D gene. Per the germline V gene, CDR1 is ENHRY and CDR2 is SYGVKD. The CDR3 runs 15 residues. V was clipped by 0 bases and J by 0 bases, with 9 bases between them. In DNA form, the CDR3 reads TGTGCCATCAGTGAGTCTCCAGGTCTCTCCTACGAGCAGTACTTC. Translating it yields CAISESPGLSYEQYF.